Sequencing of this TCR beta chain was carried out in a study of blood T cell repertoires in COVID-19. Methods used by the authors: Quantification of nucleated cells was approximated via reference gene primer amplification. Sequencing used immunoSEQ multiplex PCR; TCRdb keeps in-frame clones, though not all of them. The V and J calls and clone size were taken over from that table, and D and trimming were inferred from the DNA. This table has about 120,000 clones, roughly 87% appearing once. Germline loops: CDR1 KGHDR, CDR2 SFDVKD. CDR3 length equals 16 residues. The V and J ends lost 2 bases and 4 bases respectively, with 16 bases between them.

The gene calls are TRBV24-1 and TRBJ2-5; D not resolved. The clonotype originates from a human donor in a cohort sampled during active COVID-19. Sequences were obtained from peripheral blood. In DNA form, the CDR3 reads TGTGCCACCAGTGATTCCAAGTCAATAGTCCCAGAGACCCAGTACTTC. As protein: CATSDSKSIVPETQYF.